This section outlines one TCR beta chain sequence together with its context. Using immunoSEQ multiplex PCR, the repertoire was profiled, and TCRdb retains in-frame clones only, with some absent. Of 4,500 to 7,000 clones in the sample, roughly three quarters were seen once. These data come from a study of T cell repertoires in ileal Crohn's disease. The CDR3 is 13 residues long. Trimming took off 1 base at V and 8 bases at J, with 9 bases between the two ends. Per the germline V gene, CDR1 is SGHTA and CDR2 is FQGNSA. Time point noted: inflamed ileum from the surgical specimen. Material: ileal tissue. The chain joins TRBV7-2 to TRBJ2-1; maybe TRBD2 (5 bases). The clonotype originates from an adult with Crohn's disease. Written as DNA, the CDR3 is TGTGCCAGCAGCTTAGGTAGCGCGGATGAGCAGTTCTTC. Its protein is CASSLGSADEQFF.